The present T cell receptor beta chain was sequenced within a study of early T cells in non-severe SARS-CoV-2 infection. Study as a whole: Chains were unpaired, as sequencing was done on bulk RNA from unsorted whole blood.

From the 5' RACE reads, TCRdb called clonotypes with MiXCR, one entry per CDR3 protein. The sample holds about 56,000 distinct CDR3 sequences, roughly a tenth seen once. Findings of the study overall: Anti-spike CD8 specificities were favored by VDJdb matching, whose results missed private and CD4 specificities.

This clonotype was counted between two and nine times. What it recognizes is unknown. The germline V and J ends were trimmed by 3 bases and 2 bases, with 4 bases remaining between them. The length of the CDR3 is 11 residues. CDR1 and CDR2 (germline): SQVTM, ANQGSEA. The TCR comes from an adult who was a healthcare worker with PCR-confirmed SARS-CoV-2 infection or an uninfected control (not recorded which). The sample comprised whole blood. This chain links TRBV29-1 with TRBJ2-5; D unresolved. The CDR3 DNA is TGCAGCGTTGAGCGTCAAGAGACCCAGTACTTC. As protein: CSVERQETQYF.